This T cell receptor beta chain emerged from a study of blood T cell repertoires in COVID-19. TCRdb's table, derived via immunoSEQ multiplex PCR, lists solely in-frame clones and lacks some. The data contain a few hundred thousand clones, about 80% of them singletons. The CDR3 length is 14 residues. CDR1 is LGHDT, CDR2 YNNKEL, per germline (reference sequence). Trimming cost V 1 base and J 4 bases, with 10 bases left between them. The sequence was collected from a woman aged 50 to 60 with acute or convalescent COVID-19. The sequencing sample was made of peripheral blood. The gene calls are TRBV3-1 (or the pseudogene TRBV3-2) and TRBJ1-1; maybe TRBD1 (6 bases). CDR3 bases: TGTGCCAGCAGCCAAGTACGAGGGGGCACTGAAGCTTTCTTT. Translating it yields CASSQVRGGTEAFF.